This TCR beta chain derives from a study of Ad26.COV2.S vaccination and SARS-CoV-2 variants. Turning to this clone: Antigen unknown.

The treatment is: 15 to 20 received Ad26.COV2.S at low or high dose, single or two shots; about 5 received placebo; per-sample allocation not given. Specimen acquisition occurred on day 63 following the initial vaccine or placebo injection. The study, taken as a whole, reports: Once vaccination had occurred, spike-specific CD8+ and CD4+ T cell responses reportedly showed substantial breadth. The analyses of TCR breadth and depth may have understated the size of total T cell responses. Vaccine recipients and placebo recipients showed similar non-spike TCR breadth.

The repertoire was sequenced with immunoSEQ multiplex PCR; TCRdb's copy has only in-frame clones and lacks some. The sample contains approximately 360,000 clones, under 90% of which appear only once. The specimen comprised peripheral blood, sampled in a trial of Ad26.COV2.S vaccine versus placebo. The clonotype was recovered from a person between 18 and 65 years old who received the Ad26.COV2.S COVID-19 vaccine or a placebo.

CDR3 protein: CASSYTGGGTEAFF. CDR3 sequence (DNA): TGTGCCAGCAGTTACACAGGGGGGGGGACTGAAGCTTTCTTT. This rearrangement joins TRBV6-2 or TRBV6-3 to TRBJ1-1; TRBD1 agrees at 8 bases. Per germline, CDR1 MNHEY and CDR2 SVGEGT. The CDR3 has 14 residues. V was pared by 2 bases and J by 5 bases, with 4 bases of the junction left unmatched.